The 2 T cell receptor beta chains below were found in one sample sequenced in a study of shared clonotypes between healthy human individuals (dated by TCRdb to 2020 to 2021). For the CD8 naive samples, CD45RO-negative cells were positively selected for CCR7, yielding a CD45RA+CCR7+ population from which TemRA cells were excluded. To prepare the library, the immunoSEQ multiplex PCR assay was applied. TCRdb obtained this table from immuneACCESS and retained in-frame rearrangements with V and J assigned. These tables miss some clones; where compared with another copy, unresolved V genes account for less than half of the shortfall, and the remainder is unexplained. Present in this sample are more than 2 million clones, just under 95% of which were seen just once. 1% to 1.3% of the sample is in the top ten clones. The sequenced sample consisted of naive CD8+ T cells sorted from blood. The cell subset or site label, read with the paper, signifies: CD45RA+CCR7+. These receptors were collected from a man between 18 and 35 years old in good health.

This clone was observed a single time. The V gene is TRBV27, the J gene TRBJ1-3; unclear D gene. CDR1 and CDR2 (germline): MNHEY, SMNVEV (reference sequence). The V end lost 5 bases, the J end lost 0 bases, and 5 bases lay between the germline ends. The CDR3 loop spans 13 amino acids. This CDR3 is CASSSNSGNTIYF. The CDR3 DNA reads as TGTGCCAGCAGTAGTAACTCTGGAAACACCATATATTTT.

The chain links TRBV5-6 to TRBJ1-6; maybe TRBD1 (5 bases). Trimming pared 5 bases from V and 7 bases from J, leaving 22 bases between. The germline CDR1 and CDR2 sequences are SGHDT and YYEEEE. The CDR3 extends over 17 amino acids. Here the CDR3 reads CASSYVGAGKFNSPLHF. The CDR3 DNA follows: TGTGCCAGCAGTTATGTCGGGGCAGGGAAATTCAATTCACCCCTCCACTTT.